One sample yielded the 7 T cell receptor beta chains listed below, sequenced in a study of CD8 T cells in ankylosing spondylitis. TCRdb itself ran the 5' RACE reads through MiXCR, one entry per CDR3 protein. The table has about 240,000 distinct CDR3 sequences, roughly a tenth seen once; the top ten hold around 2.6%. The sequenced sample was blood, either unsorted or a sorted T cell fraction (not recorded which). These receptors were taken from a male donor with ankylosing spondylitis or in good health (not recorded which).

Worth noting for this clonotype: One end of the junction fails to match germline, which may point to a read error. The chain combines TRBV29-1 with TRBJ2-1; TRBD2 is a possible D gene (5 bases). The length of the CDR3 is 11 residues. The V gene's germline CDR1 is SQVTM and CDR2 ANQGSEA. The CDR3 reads CSFDYYNEQFF. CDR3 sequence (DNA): TGCAGCTTTGACTACTACAATGAGCAGTTCTTC.

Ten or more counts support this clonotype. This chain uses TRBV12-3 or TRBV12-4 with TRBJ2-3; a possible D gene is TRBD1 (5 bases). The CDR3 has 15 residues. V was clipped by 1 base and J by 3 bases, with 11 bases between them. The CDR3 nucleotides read TGTGCCAGCAGTTTAGGGGGCCTGGGGACAGATACGCAGTATTTT. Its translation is CASSLGGLGTDTQYF.

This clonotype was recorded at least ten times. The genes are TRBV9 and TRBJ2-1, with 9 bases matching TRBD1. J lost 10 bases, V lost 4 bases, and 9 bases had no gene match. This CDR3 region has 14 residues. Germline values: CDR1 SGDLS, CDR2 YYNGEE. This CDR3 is CASSFRDRVREQFF. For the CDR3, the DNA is TGTGCCAGCAGCTTCCGGGACAGGGTACGCGAGCAGTTCTTC.

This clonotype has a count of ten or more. The CDR3 loop is CASSLDYVGQYF. CDR3 bases: TGTGCCAGCAGTCTGGACTACGTAGGGCAGTACTTC. The J gene is TRBJ2-7, the V gene TRBV7-2; possible D gene TRBD2, 6 bases. Germline V gene sequence: CDR1 SGHTA, CDR2 FQGNSA. V shed 6 bases and J shed 9 bases, with 15 bases lying between them. The CDR3 sequence is 12 residues long.

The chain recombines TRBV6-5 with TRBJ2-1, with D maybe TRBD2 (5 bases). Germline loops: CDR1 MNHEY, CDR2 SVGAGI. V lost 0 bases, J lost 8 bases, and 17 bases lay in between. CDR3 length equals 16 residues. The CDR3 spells CASSYSIYTLEDEQFF. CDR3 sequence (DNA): TGTGCCAGCAGTTACTCGATATATACGCTGGAGGATGAGCAGTTCTTC.

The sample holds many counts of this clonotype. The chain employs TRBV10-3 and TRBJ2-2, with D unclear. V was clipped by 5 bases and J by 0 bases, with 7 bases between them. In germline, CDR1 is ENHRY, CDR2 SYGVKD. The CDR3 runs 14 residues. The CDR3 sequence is CAISWTSNTGELFF. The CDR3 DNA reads TGTGCCATCAGTTGGACGTCGAACACCGGGGAGCTGTTTTTT.

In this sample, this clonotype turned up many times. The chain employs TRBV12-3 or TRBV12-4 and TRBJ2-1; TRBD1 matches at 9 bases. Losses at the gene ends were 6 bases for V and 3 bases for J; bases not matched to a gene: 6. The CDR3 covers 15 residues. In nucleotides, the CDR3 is TGTGCCAGCAGGGACCGGGACAGGGTCTACAATGAGCAGTTCTTC. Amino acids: CASRDRDRVYNEQFF.